The 5 T cell receptor beta chains below were found in one sample sequenced in a study of blood T cells in healthy people across ages. The authors ran a second PCR of roughly 7 to 11 cycles using a sample-barcoded 5' primer and a J-beta primer mix. TCRdb called the 5' RACE reads again in MiXCR, with one record for every CDR3 protein. The sample yields hundreds of thousands of distinct CDR3 sequences, approximately 44% seen once. Sequencing was performed on blood. The receptor source for this set is a man aged 60 to 75 in good health.

The gene calls are TRBV12-3 or TRBV12-4 and TRBJ2-3; D is perhaps TRBD1 (5 bases). The CDR3 covers 14 residues. Trimming removed 3 bases at V and 8 bases at J, with 15 bases between. The DNA of the CDR3 is TGTGCCAGCAGTTTGGAAGGGTTTCAGGGTACGCAGTATTTT. Translation: CASSLEGFQGTQYF.

Ten or more counts support this clonotype. This sequence joins TRBV12-3 or TRBV12-4 and TRBJ1-5; no definite D call. V lost 5 bases, J lost 2 bases, and 7 bases lay in between. The CDR3 sequence is 13 residues long. The CDR3 protein is CASSVSGNQPQHF. DNA of the CDR3: TGTGCCAGCAGTGTGTCCGGCAATCAGCCCCAGCATTTT.

The chain is built from TRBV25-1 and TRBJ2-7; D is possibly TRBD2 (5 bases). Trimming removed 6 bases at V and 3 bases at J, with 36 bases between. CDR1 is MGHDK, CDR2 SYGVNS, per germline. The CDR3 contains 21 residues. This CDR3 is CASSRFDGEPLDPSTYYEQYF. The CDR3 nucleotides are TGTGCCAGCAGCCGTTTCGACGGGGAGCCTCTGGACCCCTCCACCTACTACGAGCAGTACTTC.

CDR3 sequence: CSALPGQTNSPLHF. DNA of the CDR3: TGCAGTGCTCTCCCGGGACAGACTAATTCACCCCTCCACTTT. The gene calls are TRBV20-1 and TRBJ1-6; 7 positions agree with TRBD1. Germline CDR1 and CDR2: DFQATT and SNEGSKA (reference sequence). The CDR3 is 14 residues long. The trim removed 5 bases at V and 6 bases at J, leaving 7 bases unmatched.

This clonotype has only a few counts. The chain links TRBV14 to TRBJ2-7; no reliable D call. The ends were cut back, 4 bases at V and 7 bases at J, with 17 bases in the middle. Looked up from germline, CDR1 is SGHDN and CDR2 is FVKESK. The CDR3 sequence is 14 residues long. The CDR3 here is CASSLRVRSGEQYF. CDR3 sequence (DNA): TGTGCCAGCAGCCTAAGGGTCAGAAGTGGAGAGCAGTACTTC.